The 2 T cell receptor beta chains below all came from one sample that was sequenced in a study of beta chain features in type 1 diabetes. The authors reverse transcribed all of the isolated RNA, so sequencing captured expressed TCRB transcripts. Repertoires were generated with immunoSEQ multiplex PCR, while TCRdb's copy carries only in-frame clones and drops some. The table shows about 900,000 clones, with 17% occurring only once. The sample taken for sequencing was naive CD4+ T cells from blood. All receptors derive from a young woman in good health.

V and J are TRBV7-3 and TRBJ2-3, with D tentatively TRBD1 (6 bases). The V gene lost 6 bases and the J gene lost 0 bases, with 13 bases spanning the gap. The CDR3 loop spans 15 amino acids. CDR1 and CDR2 (germline): SGHTA, FQGTGA. DNA of the CDR3: TGTGCCAGCAGGGCAGGGGCCTCTAGCACAGATACGCAGTATTTT. Protein sequence: CASRAGASSTDTQYF. The full variable domain, in which reference TRBV7-3 and TRBJ2-3 provide the parts outside the CDR3, is GAGVSQTPSNKVTEKGKYVELRCDPISGHTALYWYRQSLGQGPEFLIYFQGTGAADDSGLPNDRFFAVRPEGSVSTLKIQRTERGDSAVYLCASRAGASSTDTQYFGPGTRLTVL.

This clone was observed a few times. The chain is built from TRBV19 and TRBJ2-3, with D possibly being TRBD2 (5 bases). The CDR3 is made up of 14 amino acids. Germline V gene sequence: CDR1 LNHDA, CDR2 SQIVND (reference sequence). The germline V and J ends were trimmed by 1 base and 6 bases, with 11 bases remaining between them. The CDR3 here is CASSIAAAPDTQYF. Written as DNA, the CDR3 is TGTGCCAGTAGTATAGCAGCGGCGCCCGATACGCAGTATTTT.